Sequencing of this T cell receptor beta chain was carried out in a study of blood T cell repertoires in COVID-19. Study-level background: The analysed material was cDNA or gDNA that came from T cells, B-cell-depleted T cells, or PBMCs.

Some clones are missing from TCRdb's copy, which holds only in-frame ones; the method was immunoSEQ multiplex PCR. The sample contains 30,000 to 35,000 clones, over 70% of which appear only once. Seattle cases were enrolled at active infection and followed longitudinally. The sequenced sample was peripheral blood. The origin of this receptor is a man between 65 and 85 years old with COVID-19, enrolled during active disease.

This CDR3 reads CATSVSGRTGELFF. DNA for the CDR3: TGTGCCACCAGTGTTAGCGGGAGGACCGGGGAGCTGTTTTTT. V and J are TRBV24-1 and TRBJ2-2; 10 bases line up with TRBD2. This CDR3 region has 14 residues. Germline V CDR1 and CDR2: KGHDR, SFDVKD. V gave up 5 bases and J gave up 5 bases; unmatched junction bases: 1.